This T cell receptor (beta chain) was obtained from a study of blood T cell repertoires in COVID-19. In the original analysis: Quantification of nucleated cells was approximated via reference gene primer amplification. Some clones are missing from TCRdb's copy, which holds only in-frame ones; the method was immunoSEQ multiplex PCR. The V and J calls and clone size come from that table; D and trimming were worked out from the DNA. Altogether 90,000 to 120,000 clones are present, almost 85% being singletons, with the ten largest covering around 4.4%. V lost 3 bases and J 4 bases, leaving 14 bases between the germline ends. The CDR3 runs to 15 residues. CDR1 is SGHTA and CDR2 is FQGNSA in the germline V gene.

The J gene is TRBJ2-3, the V gene TRBV7-2; TRBD2 is a possible D gene (5 bases). The receptor's source is a human donor in a cohort sampled during active COVID-19. Sample: peripheral blood. The CDR3 DNA follows: TGTGCCAGCAGCTTGAGCGGTCCTGCCCCAGATACGCAGTATTTT. It yields the protein CASSLSGPAPDTQYF.